The sequence of this TCR beta chain was determined in a study of CD8+ T cells in alopecia areata. Extraction of RNA preceded its reverse transcription into cDNA, which served as the sequencing template. This table comes from immunoSEQ multiplex PCR, and its TCRdb copy is limited to in-frame clones, with some not included. This sample carries 220,000 or so clones, 50% to 65% of them seen once, and the ten largest clones take more than 0.4%. Cell sorting was applied to PBMCs, and CD4+ and CD8+ T cells were collected. This receptor was taken from a human donor with alopecia areata. The source was CD4+ T cells sorted from blood, collected at week 0.

Here the CDR3 reads CASSVGDSGRYTGTQYF. CDR3 nucleotide sequence: TGTGCCAGCAGCGTAGGAGATAGCGGAAGATATACGGGTACGCAGTATTTT. This rearrangement joins TRBV9 to TRBJ2-3; D perhaps matches TRBD2 (6 bases). With 0 bases removed from V and 8 bases from J, the gap between germline ends came to 22 bases. The CDR3 is 17 residues long. Germline CDR1 and CDR2: SGDLS and YYNGEE.